This is a list of T cell receptor beta chains from one sample in a study of blood T cell repertoires in COVID-19. Clones were read by immunoSEQ multiplex PCR, and TCRdb kept only the in-frame ones, dropping some. The sample lists fewer than 85,000 clones; approximately 80% were seen once. What was sequenced was peripheral blood. The origin of the receptors is a man under 40 with COVID-19, enrolled during active disease. Each CDR3 is given with its conserved first and last residue. Each record gives: J gene, clone size, D gene, V gene, CDR3 protein, CDR3 DNA. A D gene is named only where the DNA matches it firmly. A row's size may be missing; if present it is once, few, many or a size class.

J: TRBJ1-5
size: -
D: -
V: TRBV10-3
CDR3: CAISATGYSNQPQHF
DNA: TGTGCCATCAGTGCGACAGGATATAGCAATCAGCCCCAGCATTTT

J: TRBJ2-7
size: -
D: -
V: TRBV28
CDR3: CASSFQFYEQYF
DNA: TGTGCCAGCAGTTTTCAGTTTTACGAGCAGTACTTC

J: TRBJ2-1
size: -
D: -
V: TRBV4-3
CDR3: CASSQKQAGLFSSYNEQFF
DNA: TGCGCCAGCAGCCAAAAGCAGGCAGGGCTTTTCAGCTCCTACAATGAGCAGTTCTTC

J: TRBJ1-1
size: -
D: -
V: TRBV11-1
CDR3: CASSWGGTVEAFF
DNA: TGTGCCAGCAGCTGGGGAGGGACGGTAGAAGCTTTCTTT

J: TRBJ2-5
size: -
D: TRBD2
V: TRBV4-1
CDR3: CASSQGLAGETQYF
DNA: TGCGCCAGCAGCCAAGGACTAGCGGGAGAGACCCAGTACTTC

J: TRBJ1-4
size: -
D: TRBD1
V: TRBV5-1
CDR3: CASSLTGQNEKLFF
DNA: TGCGCCAGCAGCTTGACGGGACAGAATGAAAAACTGTTTTTT

J: TRBJ1-2
size: -
D: TRBD1
V: TRBV4-3
CDR3: CASSQDVSTGNYGYTF
DNA: TGCGCCAGCAGCCAAGATGTTTCGACAGGGAACTATGGCTACACCTTC

J: TRBJ2-1
size: -
D: TRBD2
V: TRBV2
CDR3: CASRGGSSYNEQFF
DNA: TGTGCCAGCAGGGGAGGGAGCTCCTACAATGAGCAGTTCTTC

J: TRBJ2-7
size: -
D: -
V: TRBV2
CDR3: CASGSGIKRSSYEQYF
DNA: TGTGCCAGCGGTAGCGGCATAAAACGGAGCTCCTACGAGCAGTACTTC

J: TRBJ2-1
size: -
D: -
V: TRBV9
CDR3: CASSVGSGLSNEQFF
DNA: TGTGCCAGCAGCGTAGGTAGCGGTCTTTCCAATGAGCAGTTCTTC

J: TRBJ2-2
size: -
D: -
V: TRBV5-5
CDR3: CASSPYQAFTGELFF
DNA: TGTGCCAGCAGCCCTTACCAAGCCTTCACCGGGGAGCTGTTTTTT

J: TRBJ1-6
size: -
D: TRBD1
V: TRBV6-5
CDR3: CASSYDRGQVNSPLHF
DNA: TGTGCCAGCAGTTACGACAGGGGGCAGGTCAATTCACCCCTCCACTTT

J: TRBJ1-2
size: once
D: -
V: TRBV6-6
CDR3: CASRPGRRGEDGYTF
DNA: TGTGCCAGCAGGCCGGGGAGGCGGGGGGAGGATGGCTACACCTTC

J: TRBJ2-7
size: -
D: -
V: TRBV3-1/TRBV3-2
CDR3: CASSRDTGPLSYEQYF
DNA: TGTGCCAGCAGCCGCGACACAGGGCCCCTCTCCTACGAGCAGTACTTC

J: TRBJ1-3
size: -
D: TRBD1
V: TRBV19
CDR3: CASSISTGAGNTIYF
DNA: TGTGCCAGTAGTATATCAACAGGGGCTGGAAACACCATATATTTT

J: TRBJ2-5
size: -
D: TRBD1
V: TRBV5-1
CDR3: CASKTGGLEETQYF
DNA: TGCGCCAGCAAAACAGGGGGACTGGAAGAGACCCAGTACTTC

J: TRBJ2-1
size: -
D: -
V: TRBV4-2
CDR3: CASSQDWNYNNEQFF
DNA: TGTGCCAGCAGCCAAGACTGGAACTACAACAATGAGCAGTTCTTC

J: TRBJ1-1
size: -
D: -
V: TRBV29-1
CDR3: CSVLNTGTEAFF
DNA: TGCAGCGTTTTGAACACGGGGACTGAAGCTTTCTTT

J: TRBJ2-1
size: -
D: -
V: TRBV21-1
CDR3: CASSKGTSGSPLTGNEQFF
DNA: TGTGCCAGCAGCAAAGGGACTAGCGGGAGCCCCCTTACAGGCAATGAGCAGTTCTTC

J: TRBJ2-3
size: few
D: -
V: TRBV6-5
CDR3: CASRASTFSDTQYF
DNA: TGTGCCAGCAGGGCTAGCACGTTCTCAGATACGCAGTATTTT

J: TRBJ1-5
size: -
D: -
V: TRBV19
CDR3: CASSTTIQNQPQHF
DNA: TGTGCCAGTAGTACGACGATACAGAATCAGCCCCAGCATTTT

J: TRBJ2-3
size: few
D: -
V: TRBV7-8
CDR3: CASGRKSTDTQYF
DNA: TGTGCCAGCGGGAGGAAAAGCACAGATACGCAGTATTTT

J: TRBJ1-1
size: -
D: TRBD1
V: TRBV27
CDR3: CASSFLLGQEAFF
DNA: TGTGCCAGCAGTTTTCTCTTGGGACAGGAAGCTTTCTTT

J: TRBJ2-7
size: -
D: TRBD2
V: TRBV6-5
CDR3: CASSYSIGGAYEQYF
DNA: TGTGCCAGCAGTTACTCGATTGGGGGGGCCTACGAGCAGTACTTC

J: TRBJ2-7
size: -
D: TRBD2
V: TRBV5-1
CDR3: CASSASTSGFWEQYF
DNA: TGCGCCAGCAGCGCATCGACTAGCGGGTTCTGGGAGCAGTACTTC

J: TRBJ2-2
size: -
D: TRBD2
V: TRBV6-5
CDR3: CASIGTSGSSGELFF
DNA: TGTGCCAGCATCGGGACTAGCGGGAGTAGCGGGGAGCTGTTTTTT

J: TRBJ1-6
size: -
D: TRBD1
V: TRBV7-2
CDR3: CASSTRQGRNSPLHF
DNA: TGTGCCAGCAGCACAAGACAGGGTAGAAATTCACCCCTCCACTTT

J: TRBJ1-1
size: -
D: -
V: TRBV30
CDR3: CAWDRGGLNTEAFF
DNA: TGTGCCTGGGACAGAGGGGGTCTGAACACTGAAGCTTTCTTT

J: TRBJ2-3
size: -
D: TRBD1
V: TRBV24-1
CDR3: CATSDLLTGETDTQYF
DNA: TGTGCCACCAGTGATTTGTTGACAGGGGAAACAGATACGCAGTATTTT

J: TRBJ2-1
size: -
D: TRBD2
V: TRBV4-1
CDR3: CASKSGRDNEQFF
DNA: TGCGCCAGCAAGAGCGGGAGGGACAATGAGCAGTTCTTC

J: TRBJ2-2
size: -
D: TRBD2
V: TRBV6-6
CDR3: CASSLRDTGTSRNTGELFF
DNA: TGTGCCAGCAGTCTCCGGGACACCGGGACTAGCAGAAACACCGGGGAGCTGTTTTTT

J: TRBJ2-3
size: few
D: -
V: TRBV9
CDR3: CASSVDRLEADTQYF
DNA: TGTGCCAGCAGCGTAGATCGGCTTGAAGCGGATACGCAGTATTTT

J: TRBJ1-5
size: -
D: -
V: TRBV6-5
CDR3: CATGGANQPQHF
DNA: TGTGCCACTGGGGGGGCAAATCAGCCCCAGCATTTT

J: TRBJ2-7
size: -
D: -
V: TRBV15
CDR3: CATSSRPYEQYF
DNA: TGTGCCACCAGCAGCCGTCCCTACGAGCAGTACTTC

J: TRBJ1-5
size: -
D: TRBD1
V: TRBV27
CDR3: CASAGQGGQPQHF
DNA: TGTGCCAGCGCGGGACAGGGAGGGCAGCCCCAGCATTTT

J: TRBJ2-5
size: -
D: TRBD2
V: TRBV14
CDR3: CASSLGLAGGGETQYF
DNA: TGTGCCAGCAGCCTCGGACTAGCGGGAGGTGGAGAGACCCAGTACTTC

J: TRBJ2-7
size: many
D: -
V: TRBV10-1
CDR3: CASRDTYEQYF
DNA: TGCGCCAGCAGGGACACCTACGAGCAGTACTTC

J: TRBJ2-7
size: -
D: TRBD2
V: TRBV27
CDR3: CASTPVAGSYEQYF
DNA: TGTGCCAGCACCCCCGTAGCGGGAAGTTACGAGCAGTACTTC

J: TRBJ2-1
size: once
D: TRBD1
V: TRBV5-4
CDR3: CASSLGEYRGNEQFF
DNA: TGTGCCAGCAGCTTGGGGGAGTACAGGGGAAATGAGCAGTTCTTC

J: TRBJ2-3
size: -
D: TRBD1
V: TRBV5-1
CDR3: CASSPAGQGTVDTQYF
DNA: TGCGCCAGCAGCCCCGCGGGACAGGGGACGGTAGATACGCAGTATTTT

J: TRBJ2-7
size: -
D: TRBD1
V: TRBV5-4
CDR3: CASSLVPGQHNYEQYF
DNA: TGTGCCAGCAGTTTGGTTCCGGGACAGCACAACTACGAGCAGTACTTC

J: TRBJ1-4
size: -
D: -
V: TRBV28
CDR3: CASSRELATNEKLFF
DNA: TGTGCCAGCAGCCGGGAGTTGGCAACTAATGAAAAACTGTTTTTT

J: TRBJ2-1
size: -
D: -
V: TRBV14
CDR3: CASSPRVAGTHSYNEQFF
DNA: TGTGCCAGCAGCCCGAGAGTAGCAGGGACACATTCCTACAATGAGCAGTTCTTC

J: TRBJ2-3
size: -
D: -
V: TRBV6-4
CDR3: CASSRESTDTQYF
DNA: TGTGCCAGCAGTCGGGAGTCAACAGATACGCAGTATTTT

J: TRBJ2-7
size: -
D: TRBD1
V: TRBV7-2
CDR3: CASSLAKAGGAYEQYF
DNA: TGTGCCAGCAGCTTAGCGAAGGCAGGGGGCGCCTACGAGCAGTACTTC

J: TRBJ1-6
size: few
D: TRBD1
V: TRBV27
CDR3: CASGLTGDNSPLHF
DNA: TGTGCCAGCGGCCTTACAGGGGACAATTCACCCCTCCACTTT

J: TRBJ2-7
size: few
D: TRBD2
V: TRBV11-2
CDR3: CASSAGLTYEQYF
DNA: TGTGCCAGCAGCGCGGGACTAACCTACGAGCAGTACTTC

J: TRBJ2-7
size: -
D: -
V: TRBV27
CDR3: CASTSRSYEQYF
DNA: TGTGCCAGCACCTCACGGAGCTACGAGCAGTACTTC

J: TRBJ1-2
size: once
D: -
V: TRBV28
CDR3: CASSFFVPTISAFNYGYTF
DNA: TGTGCCAGCAGTTTCTTCGTTCCGACCATCAGCGCCTTTAACTATGGCTACACCTTC

J: TRBJ1-3
size: -
D: -
V: TRBV2
CDR3: CASSPGEVSGNTIYF
DNA: TGTGCCAGCAGTCCAGGGGAAGTCTCTGGAAACACCATATATTTT

J: TRBJ2-3
size: -
D: TRBD1
V: TRBV29-1
CDR3: CSARQGVTDTQYF
DNA: TGCAGCGCCCGACAGGGTGTGACAGATACGCAGTATTTT

J: TRBJ1-3
size: once
D: -
V: TRBV15
CDR3: CATSRVKASSGNTIYF
DNA: TGTGCCACCAGCAGAGTCAAAGCGAGCTCTGGAAACACCATATATTTT

J: TRBJ2-3
size: -
D: TRBD2
V: TRBV9
CDR3: CASSSTSGRAEEWVQYF
DNA: TGTGCCAGCAGCTCCACTAGCGGGAGGGCGGAGGAGTGGGTGCAGTATTTT

J: TRBJ1-1
size: many
D: -
V: TRBV11-3
CDR3: CASSLSTGNTEAFF
DNA: TGTGCCAGCAGCTTATCGACGGGGAACACTGAAGCTTTCTTT

J: TRBJ2-1
size: -
D: TRBD2
V: TRBV28
CDR3: CASSLAGEGTGINEQFF
DNA: TGTGCCAGCAGTTTGGCGGGAGAGGGAACAGGAATCAATGAGCAGTTCTTC

J: TRBJ2-1
size: -
D: -
V: TRBV7-9
CDR3: CASSLSAVYNEQFF
DNA: TGTGCCAGCAGCCTTAGTGCTGTTTACAATGAGCAGTTCTTC

J: TRBJ1-2
size: -
D: -
V: TRBV2
CDR3: CASSPEVNYGYTF
DNA: TGTGCCAGCAGCCCGGAGGTCAACTATGGCTACACCTTC

J: TRBJ1-4
size: -
D: TRBD1
V: TRBV5-5
CDR3: CASSFAGQGDEKLFF
DNA: TGTGCCAGCAGCTTCGCGGGACAGGGGGACGAAAAACTGTTTTTT

J: TRBJ2-3
size: -
D: TRBD2
V: TRBV7-8
CDR3: CASSIRLAGLTDTQYF
DNA: TGTGCCAGCAGCATAAGACTAGCGGGACTGACAGATACGCAGTATTTT